This TCR beta chain came from a study of T cells in Graves' hyperthyroidism and ophthalmopathy. This clonotype was observed at least ten times. This sample holds PBMCs from approximately 10 ml fresh peripheral blood. RNA transcripts served as the template for amplifying TCR beta CDR3 regions. Carried out on the TCR CDR3, a first-round RT-PCR used the HTBI primer set. Each CDR3 protein is one row after TCRdb ran MiXCR on the multiplex PCR reads. This sample carries around 690,000 distinct CDR3 sequences, around 16% of them seen once, and the ten largest clones take around 15%. Germline V gene data show CDR1 as SGHAT and CDR2 as FQNNGV. The CDR3 has 15 residues. The V end lost 5 bases, the J end lost 0 bases, and 11 bases lay between the germline ends.

This TCR derives from a man over 45 with Graves' hyperthyroidism. The chain carries TRBV11-2 and TRBJ1-5, with a weak D call TRBD1 (5 bases). Source material: blood. CDR3 residues: CASSPGTDSNQPQHF. The CDR3 DNA follows: TGTGCCAGCAGCCCCGGGACGGATAGCAATCAGCCCCAGCATTTT.